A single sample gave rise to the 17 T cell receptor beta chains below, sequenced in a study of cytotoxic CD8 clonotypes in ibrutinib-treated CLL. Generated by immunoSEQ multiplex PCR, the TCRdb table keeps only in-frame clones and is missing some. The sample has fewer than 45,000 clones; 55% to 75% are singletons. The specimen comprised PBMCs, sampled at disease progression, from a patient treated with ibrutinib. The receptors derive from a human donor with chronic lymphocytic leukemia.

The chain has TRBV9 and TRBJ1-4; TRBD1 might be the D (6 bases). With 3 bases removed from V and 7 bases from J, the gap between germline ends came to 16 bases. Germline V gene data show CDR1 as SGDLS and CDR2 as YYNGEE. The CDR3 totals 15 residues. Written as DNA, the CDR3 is TGTGCCAGCAGCGCCACAGGGTTGGGGGGTGAAAAACTGTTTTTT. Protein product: CASSATGLGGEKLFF.

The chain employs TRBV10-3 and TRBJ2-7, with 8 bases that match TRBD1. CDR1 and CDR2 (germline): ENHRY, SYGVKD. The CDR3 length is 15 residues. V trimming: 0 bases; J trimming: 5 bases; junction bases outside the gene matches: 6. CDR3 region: CAISESGQGKDEQYF. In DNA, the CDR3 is TGTGCCATCAGTGAGTCTGGACAGGGCAAGGACGAGCAGTACTTC.

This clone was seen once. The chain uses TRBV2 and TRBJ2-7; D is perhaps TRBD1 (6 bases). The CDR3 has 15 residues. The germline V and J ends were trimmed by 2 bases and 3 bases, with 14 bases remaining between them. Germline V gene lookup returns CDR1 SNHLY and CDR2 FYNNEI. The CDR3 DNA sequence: TGTGCCAGCAGTGAAACGGGACAAGTTCACTACGAGCAGTACTTC. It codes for CASSETGQVHYEQYF.

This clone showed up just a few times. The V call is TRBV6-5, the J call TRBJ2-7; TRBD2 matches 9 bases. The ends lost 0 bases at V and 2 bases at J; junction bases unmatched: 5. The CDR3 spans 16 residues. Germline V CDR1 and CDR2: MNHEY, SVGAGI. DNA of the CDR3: TGTGCCAGCAGTTACTCAGGAGCGGGAGGACCCTACGAGCAGTACTTC. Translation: CASSYSGAGGPYEQYF.

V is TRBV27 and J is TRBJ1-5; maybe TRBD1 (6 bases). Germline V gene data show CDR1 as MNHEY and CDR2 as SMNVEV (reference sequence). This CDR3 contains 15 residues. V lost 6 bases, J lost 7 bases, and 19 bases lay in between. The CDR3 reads CASRVGAGAGQPQHF. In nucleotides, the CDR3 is TGTGCCAGCAGGGTTGGGGCGGGGGCTGGGCAGCCCCAGCATTTT.

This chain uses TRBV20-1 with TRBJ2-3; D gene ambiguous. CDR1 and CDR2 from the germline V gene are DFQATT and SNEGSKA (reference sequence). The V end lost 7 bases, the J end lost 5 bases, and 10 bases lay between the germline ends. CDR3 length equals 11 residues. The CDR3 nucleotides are TGCAGTGGGGCACTGGTAGATACGCAGTATTTT. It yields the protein CSGALVDTQYF.

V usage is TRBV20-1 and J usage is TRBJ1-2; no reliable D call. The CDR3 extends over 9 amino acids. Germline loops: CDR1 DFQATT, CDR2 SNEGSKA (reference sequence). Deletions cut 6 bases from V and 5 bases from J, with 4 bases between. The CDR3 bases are TGCAGTGCCCGATATGGCTACACCTTC. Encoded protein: CSARYGYTF.

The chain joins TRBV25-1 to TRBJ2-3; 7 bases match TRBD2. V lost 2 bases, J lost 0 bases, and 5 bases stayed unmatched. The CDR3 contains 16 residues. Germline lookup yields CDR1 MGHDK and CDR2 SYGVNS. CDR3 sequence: CASSEDLRESTDTQYF. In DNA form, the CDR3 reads TGTGCCAGCAGTGAAGATTTGCGGGAGAGCACAGATACGCAGTATTTT.

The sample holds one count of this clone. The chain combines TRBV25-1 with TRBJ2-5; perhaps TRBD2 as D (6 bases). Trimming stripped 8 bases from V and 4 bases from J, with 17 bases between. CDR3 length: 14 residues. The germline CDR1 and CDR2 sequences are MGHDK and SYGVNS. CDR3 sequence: CASAKLARTETQYF. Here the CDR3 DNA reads TGTGCCAGCGCTAAGCTAGCGAGGACAGAGACCCAGTACTTC.

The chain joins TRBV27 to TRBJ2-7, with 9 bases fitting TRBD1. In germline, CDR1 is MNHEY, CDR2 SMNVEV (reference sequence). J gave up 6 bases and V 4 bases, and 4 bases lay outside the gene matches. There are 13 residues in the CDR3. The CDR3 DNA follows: TGTGCCAGCAGTTACGGGACAGGGCGCGAGCAGTACTTC. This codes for CASSYGTGREQYF.

The CDR3 DNA reads TGTGCCTGGAGCGGACTAACCACAGATACGCAGTATTTT. The encoded protein is CAWSGLTTDTQYF. V and J are TRBV30 and TRBJ2-3; possible D gene TRBD2, 6 bases. With 3 bases removed from V and 2 bases from J, the gap between germline ends came to 9 bases. Per the germline V gene, CDR1 is GTSNPN and CDR2 is SVGIG (reference sequence). The CDR3 is made up of 13 amino acids. The variable domain in full, with the rest retrieved from reference TRBV30 and TRBJ2-3, is SQTIHQWPATLVQPVGSPLSLECTVEGTSNPNLYWYRQAAGRGLQLLFYSVGIGQISSEVPQNLSASRPQDRQFILSSKKLLLSDSGFYLCAWSGLTTDTQYFGPGTRLTVL.

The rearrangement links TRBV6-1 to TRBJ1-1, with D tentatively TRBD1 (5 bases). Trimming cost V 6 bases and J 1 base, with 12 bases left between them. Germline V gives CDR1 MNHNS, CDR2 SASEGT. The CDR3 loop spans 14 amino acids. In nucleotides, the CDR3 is TGTGCCAGCAGCGGTAGACAGAAGAACACTGAAGCTTTCTTT. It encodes CASSGRQKNTEAFF.

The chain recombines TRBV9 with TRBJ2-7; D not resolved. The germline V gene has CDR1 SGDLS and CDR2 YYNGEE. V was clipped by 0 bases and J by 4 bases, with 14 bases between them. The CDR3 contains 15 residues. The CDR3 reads CASSVASQAGYEQYF. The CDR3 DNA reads TGTGCCAGCAGCGTAGCATCCCAGGCTGGGTACGAGCAGTACTTC.

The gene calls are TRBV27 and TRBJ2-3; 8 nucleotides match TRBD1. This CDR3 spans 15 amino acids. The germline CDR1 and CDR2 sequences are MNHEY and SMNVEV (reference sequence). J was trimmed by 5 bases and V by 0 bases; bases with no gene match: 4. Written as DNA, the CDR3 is TGTGCCAGCAGTTTATCCCCAGGGGGCAAAGATACGCAGTATTTT. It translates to CASSLSPGGKDTQYF.

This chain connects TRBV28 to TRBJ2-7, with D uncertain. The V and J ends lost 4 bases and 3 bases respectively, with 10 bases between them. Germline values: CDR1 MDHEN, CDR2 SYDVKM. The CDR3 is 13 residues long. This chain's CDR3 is CASSSPRLYEQYF. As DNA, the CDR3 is TGTGCCAGCAGTTCGCCCCGTCTCTACGAGCAGTACTTC.

CDR3 protein: CASSGRREQYF. DNA for the CDR3: TGTGCCAGCAGTGGCCGTCGGGAGCAGTACTTC. The chain carries TRBV6-5 and TRBJ2-7; D remains unclear. Germline lookup yields CDR1 MNHEY and CDR2 SVGAGI. This CDR3 has 11 amino acids. The germline V and J ends were trimmed by 5 bases and 7 bases, with 9 bases remaining between them.

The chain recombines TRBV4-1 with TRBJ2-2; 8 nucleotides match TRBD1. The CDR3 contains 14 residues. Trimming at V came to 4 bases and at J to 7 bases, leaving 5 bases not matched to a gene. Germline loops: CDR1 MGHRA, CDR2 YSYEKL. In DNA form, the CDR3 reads TGCGCCAGCAGCCCAGGACAGGGTTACGGGGAGCTGTTTTTT. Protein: CASSPGQGYGELFF.